Below are 27 T cell receptor beta chains sequenced from a single sample in a study of blood T cell repertoires in COVID-19. TCRdb's table, derived via immunoSEQ multiplex PCR, lists solely in-frame clones and lacks some. The sample records about 230,000 clones, over 70% being singletons. Sequences were obtained from peripheral blood. The receptors here all came from a woman of 80 years or more with acute or convalescent COVID-19.

The chain links TRBV14 to TRBJ2-1; D might be TRBD2 (6 bases). CDR3 size: 14 residues. Trimming shortened V by 0 bases and J by 9 bases, and 12 bases separated the two germline ends. Germline V lookup: CDR1 SGHDN, CDR2 FVKESK. CDR3 loop: CASSQEVGGSEQFF. The CDR3 coding sequence is TGTGCCAGCAGCCAAGAGGTCGGGGGTAGTGAGCAGTTCTTC.

This chain uses TRBV5-1 with TRBJ2-2, with D unresolved. The CDR3 totals 13 residues. CDR1 is SGHRS and CDR2 is YFSETQ in the germline V gene. V lost 2 bases and J lost 7, with 9 bases in between. The CDR3 here is CASSLLTSGELFF. CDR3 bases: TGCGCCAGCAGCTTATTAACGAGCGGGGAGCTGTTTTTT.

The V gene is TRBV5-1, the J gene TRBJ2-7; TRBD1 matches 12 bases. Germline V gene data show CDR1 as SGHRS and CDR2 as YFSETQ. With V trimmed by 5 bases and J by 5 bases, 2 bases remained unmatched. This CDR3 contains 13 residues. In nucleotides, the CDR3 is TGCGCCAGCAGGGGACAGGGGGCAAACGAGCAGTACTTC. Amino acid sequence: CASRGQGANEQYF.

This clone was found a few times. The chain carries TRBV5-1 and TRBJ2-7, with TRBD2 matching 13 bases. Germline V CDR1 and CDR2: SGHRS, YFSETQ. This CDR3 region has 16 residues. After removal of 0 bases from V and 5 bases from J, the junction contained 5 bases not matched to a gene. CDR3 nucleotides: TGCGCCAGCAGCTTGGCCTGGACTAGCGGGGGCGACGAGCAGTACTTC. Protein: CASSLAWTSGGDEQYF.

The genes are TRBV29-1 and TRBJ2-3; D not resolved. The CDR3 extends over 10 amino acids. The V end lost 7 bases, the J end lost 1 base, and 3 bases lay between the germline ends. Per the germline V gene, CDR1 is SQVTM and CDR2 is ANQGSEA. The CDR3 coding sequence is TGCAGCGGGCGCACAGATACGCAGTATTTT. Amino acids: CSGRTDTQYF.

A few counts support this clone. The V gene is TRBV25-1, the J gene TRBJ1-6, with a weak D call TRBD1 (6 bases). This CDR3 is built from 14 residues. Germline V CDR1 and CDR2: MGHDK, SYGVNS. Trimming shortened V by 6 bases and J by 8 bases, and 14 bases separated the two germline ends. This chain's CDR3 is CASSVQGRDSPLHF. In DNA form, the CDR3 reads TGTGCCAGCAGCGTACAGGGTCGAGATTCACCCCTCCACTTT.

The rearrangement uses TRBV2 and TRBJ2-1, with D possibly TRBD2 on 5 matching bases. V was trimmed by 9 bases and J by 0 bases, leaving 9 bases between them. The CDR3 loop spans 13 amino acids. Germline V gene sequence: CDR1 SNHLY, CDR2 FYNNEI. CDR3 in amino acids: CARKDYSYNEQFF. In nucleotides, the CDR3 is TGTGCCAGGAAAGACTACTCCTACAATGAGCAGTTCTTC.

The V gene is TRBV7-2, the J gene TRBJ1-5, with D maybe TRBD1 (6 bases). The CDR3 has 14 amino acids. The V end lost 4 bases, the J end lost 10 bases, and 17 bases lay between the germline ends. Germline V gene data show CDR1 as SGHTA and CDR2 as FQGNSA. In nucleotides, the CDR3 is TGTGCCAGCAGCTCGAGCGGGGGCCGGGGTCCCCAGCATTTT. Translation: CASSSSGGRGPQHF.

The gene calls are TRBV10-3 and TRBJ2-7, with 7 bases identical to TRBD1. CDR1 and CDR2 (germline): ENHRY, SYGVKD. The ends lost 5 bases at V and 0 bases at J; junction bases unmatched: 4. The CDR3 contains 14 residues. CDR3 region: CAISRGQSSYEQYF. The CDR3 DNA reads TGTGCCATCAGTAGGGGGCAAAGCTCCTACGAGCAGTACTTC.

V usage is TRBV27 and J usage is TRBJ2-3; 9 nucleotides agree with TRBD2. CDR1 is MNHEY and CDR2 is SMNVEV in the germline V gene (reference sequence). V dropped 3 bases and J dropped 2; count of bases not matched to a gene: 12. This CDR3 has 18 residues. The CDR3 loop reads CASSFYGRLAGNTDTQYF. The DNA for the CDR3 is TGTGCCAGCAGTTTCTACGGCAGGCTAGCGGGGAACACAGATACGCAGTATTTT.

Only a few counts were recorded for this clone. The chain recombines TRBV11-2 with TRBJ1-1, with 9 nucleotides matching TRBD1. With 6 bases clipped from V and 8 bases from J, the junction kept 13 bases outside the gene matches. Germline values: CDR1 SGHAT, CDR2 FQNNGV. The CDR3 is 15 residues long. The CDR3 DNA follows: TGTGCCAGCAGTATTTCCCCGGGACAGGGTGGAGAAGCTTTCTTT. Protein sequence: CASSISPGQGGEAFF.

V usage is TRBV3-1 (or the pseudogene TRBV3-2) and J usage is TRBJ1-1; D is unresolved. From germline, CDR1 is LGHDT and CDR2 YNNKEL (reference sequence). The ends were cut back, 1 base at V and 7 bases at J, with 13 bases in the middle. There are 14 residues in the CDR3. DNA for the CDR3: TGTGCCAGCAGCCAAGGGTCCAGATCGGGTGAAGCTTTCTTT. It is translated as CASSQGSRSGEAFF.

V gene TRBV5-1 combines with J gene TRBJ2-1, with 12 bases fitting TRBD2. CDR3 length: 15 residues. J was trimmed by 8 bases and V by 3 bases; bases with no gene match: 6. Germline V CDR1 and CDR2: SGHRS, YFSETQ. The CDR3: CASSSTSGSFYEQFF. The CDR3 coding sequence is TGCGCCAGCAGCTCGACTAGCGGGAGTTTCTATGAGCAGTTCTTC.

The CDR3 sequence is CATSRRGLGNTIYF. The CDR3 nucleotides read TGTGCCACCAGCAGGCGGGGCCTCGGAAACACCATATATTTT. V usage is TRBV15 and J usage is TRBJ1-3; a weak D match, TRBD1 (5 bases). V was trimmed by 3 bases and J by 4 bases, leaving 10 bases between them. Per the germline V gene, CDR1 is LNHNV and CDR2 is YYDKDF (reference sequence). The CDR3 extends over 14 amino acids.

This clone was counted between two and nine times. The gene calls are TRBV3-1 (or the pseudogene TRBV3-2) and TRBJ1-5; 8 bases are a match to TRBD1. The CDR3 totals 15 residues. V lost 1 base, J lost 9 bases, and 8 bases stayed unmatched. CDR1 LGHDT and CDR2 YNNKEL come from the germline V gene (reference sequence). In DNA, the CDR3 is TGTGCCAGCAGCCAAGGGACAGGGTGGGACTGGCCCCAGCATTTT. The encoded protein is CASSQGTGWDWPQHF.

V gene TRBV27 combines with J gene TRBJ1-4; 7 bases are shared with TRBD1. CDR3 length equals 16 residues. The J segment lost 4 bases and the V segment lost 8 bases, leaving 13 bases of the junction unmatched. Germline V CDR1 and CDR2: MNHEY, SMNVEV (reference sequence). The DNA for the CDR3 is TGTGCCAGCTTCCCCGGGACAGAGATCTATAATGAAAAACTGTTTTTT. The encoded protein is CASFPGTEIYNEKLFF.

The chain carries TRBV19 and TRBJ2-7; 14 bases map to TRBD2. The CDR3 is made up of 18 amino acids. The J segment lost 4 bases and the V segment lost 3 bases, leaving 11 bases of the junction unmatched. The germline V gene encodes CDR1 LNHDA and CDR2 SQIVND (reference sequence). CDR3 residues: CASSIHLGGTSGGYEQYF. The CDR3 DNA follows: TGTGCCAGTAGTATCCACTTGGGCGGGACTAGCGGGGGTTACGAGCAGTACTTC. The full variable domain, in which reference TRBV19 and TRBJ2-7 provide the parts outside the CDR3, is DGGITQSPKYLFRKEGQNVTLSCEQNLNHDAMYWYRQDPGQGLRLIYYSQIVNDFQKGDIAEGYSVSREKKESFPLTVTSAQKNPTAFYLCASSIHLGGTSGGYEQYFGPGTRLTVT.

The rearrangement links TRBV6-4 to TRBJ2-1; 9 positions match TRBD1. After removal of 5 bases from V and 6 bases from J, the junction contained 2 bases not matched to a gene. The CDR3 runs to 13 residues. CDR1 MRHNA and CDR2 SNTAGT come from the germline V gene. The CDR3 is CASSRDRVNEQFF. DNA for the CDR3: TGTGCCAGCAGTAGGGACAGGGTCAATGAGCAGTTCTTC.

The chain joins TRBV19 to TRBJ2-2, with D unclear. Trimming left V 1 base short and J 4 bases short, with 13 bases between. The CDR3 is made up of 16 amino acids. In germline, CDR1 is LNHDA, CDR2 SQIVND (reference sequence). The CDR3 DNA reads as TGTGCCAGTAGTATAGTACTAACCCTGGGCACCGGGGAGCTGTTTTTT. This codes for CASSIVLTLGTGELFF.

This clone showed up just a few times. The chain combines TRBV5-1 with TRBJ2-1; 7 bases align to TRBD1. The CDR3 has 16 residues. With V trimmed by 0 bases and J by 0 bases, 3 bases remained unmatched. Germline CDR1 reads SGHRS; CDR2 reads YFSETQ. Here the CDR3 reads CASSLGGTDSYNEQFF. The CDR3 region has the DNA TGCGCCAGCAGCTTGGGAGGGACAGACTCCTACAATGAGCAGTTCTTC.

J is TRBJ2-5 and V is TRBV7-6; 7 bases line up with TRBD2. This CDR3 spans 15 amino acids. The junction had 9 bases not matched to a gene; V was cut back by 1 base and J by 7 bases. Looked up from germline, CDR1 is SGHVS and CDR2 is FNYEAQ. The CDR3 nucleotides read TGTGCCAGCAGCTTAGTGCGGGGGTCTGGTGGGACCCAGTACTTC. Encoded protein: CASSLVRGSGGTQYF.

This sequence joins TRBV2 and TRBJ1-2; the D gene is possibly TRBD1 (6 bases). This CDR3 has 13 amino acids. Germline lookup yields CDR1 SNHLY and CDR2 FYNNEI. The V end lost 11 bases, the J end lost 7 bases, and 20 bases lay between the germline ends. CDR3 sequence reads: CAGGPTGTFGYTF. The CDR3 DNA is TGTGCCGGGGGCCCCACAGGGACCTTTGGCTACACCTTC.

The chain uses TRBV4-1 and TRBJ1-2; TRBD1 aligns across 7 bases. This CDR3 is built from 15 residues. V shed 1 base and J 4 bases; nucleotides not matched to a gene: 6. Looked up from germline, CDR1 is MGHRA and CDR2 is YSYEKL. The CDR3 bases are TGCGCCAGCAGCCAAGTGGGGACAGACTCCTATGGCTACACCTTC. Its translation is CASSQVGTDSYGYTF.

The CDR3 coding sequence is TGCGCCAGCAGCTGGACAGGGGCCGATGACGAGCAGTTCTTC. It specifies CASSWTGADDEQFF. V is TRBV5-1 and J is TRBJ2-1; 9 bases align to TRBD1. Per the germline V gene, CDR1 is SGHRS and CDR2 is YFSETQ. V dropped 3 bases and J dropped 10; count of bases not matched to a gene: 8. CDR3 length equals 14 residues.

V usage is TRBV9 and J usage is TRBJ1-2, with 7 bases that match TRBD1. The CDR3 is 13 residues long. Germline V lookup: CDR1 SGDLS, CDR2 YYNGEE. The V gene end was trimmed by 1 base and the J gene end by 6 bases; junction bases not matched to a gene: 3. The chain's CDR3 is CASSVLQGNGYTF. CDR3 bases: TGTGCCAGCAGCGTACTACAGGGGAATGGCTACACCTTC.

CDR3 protein: CASSLAEGLGGAEAFF. The CDR3 region has the DNA TGTGCCAGCAGCTTAGCGGAGGGTCTTGGTGGGGCTGAAGCTTTCTTT. The chain is built from TRBV5-5 and TRBJ1-1; D remains unclear. Trimming removed 2 bases from V and 6 bases from J, with 20 bases in between. Germline V CDR1 and CDR2: SGHKS, YYEKEE (reference sequence). The CDR3 contains 16 residues.

The chain carries TRBV29-1 and TRBJ2-7; 10 nucleotides line up with TRBD1. The CDR3 length is 12 residues. With V trimmed by 8 bases and J by 7 bases, 8 bases remained unmatched. Germline lookup yields CDR1 SQVTM and CDR2 ANQGSEA. The DNA for the CDR3 is TGCAGCATAAGACAGGGGGCTCCAGAGCAGTACTTC. It is translated as CSIRQGAPEQYF.